The table lists the clone carrying this TCR beta chain with a count of one. Its antigen is still unknown. This record belongs to a study of cytomegalovirus exposure and HLA in healthy donors. Study context: Among the roughly 370 genotyped donors, about 81% were placed in the Caucasian-associated ancestry cluster.

Study observations and caveats: TRBV6-2, TRBV6-3 and some other V segments were excluded as indistinguishable. Later, an analysis found that common viral pathogens appeared to be linked with several of the most significant clusters. Data from an earlier analysis indicated that most TCR beta V segments were productive either about 87% or about 30% of the time.

V lost 0 bases to trimming and J lost 4 bases, with 8 bases between them. The germline V gene encodes CDR1 SGHRS and CDR2 YFSETQ. This CDR3 has 15 residues. This PCR relied on a set of 60 Vbeta primers and 13 Jbeta primers. The table came from immunoSEQ multiplex PCR; TCRdb's copy has only in-frame clones and leaves some out. In the table there are more than 150,000 clones, around 80% of which are singletons. The sequence was collected from a girl aged 5 to 17 in good health and CMV-seropositive. What was sequenced was PBMCs. The V gene is TRBV5-1, the J gene TRBJ2-6; D gene uncertain. The CDR3 sequence is CASSLDLAGANVLTF. CDR3 bases: TGCGCCAGCAGCTTGGACCTGGCCGGGGCCAACGTCCTGACTTTC.